The entry below describes one TCR beta chain. The data are from a study of T cell responses to AZD1222 COVID-19 vaccine. The CDR3 is 13 residues long. Germline V CDR1 and CDR2: SQVTM, ANQGSEA. Trimming at V came to 6 bases and at J to 4 bases, leaving 6 bases not matched to a gene. Here immunoSEQ multiplex PCR was the method, and the copy in TCRdb shows in-frame clones only, minus some. The sample has some 180,000 clones; approximately 92% are singletons. The sequencing here drew on peripheral blood, taken 28 days after the second dose of the MenACWY control vaccine. The genes are TRBV29-1 and TRBJ1-5; 7 nucleotides line up with TRBD1. The TCR was taken from an adult who received the MenACWY meningococcal vaccine as a control. CDR3 loop: CSVTQGENQPQHF. The CDR3 DNA is TGCAGCGTGACCCAGGGGGAGAATCAGCCCCAGCATTTT.